The sequence of this T cell receptor beta chain was determined in a study of T cell repertoires in cytomegalovirus infection. Study at large: Public signatures in TCR beta pointed to CMV infection and matching HLA type.

Study-wide findings and caveats: Identification of carriers of CMV plus the relevant HLA was achieved through cumulative public TCR beta family frequency. Ex vivo, HLA-C-restricted CMV-specific TCR beta clonotypes prevailed over the rest of the response.

Germline V lookup: CDR1 LNHDA, CDR2 SQIVND (reference sequence). The V and J ends lost 6 bases and 0 bases, in that order; junction bases with no gene match: 6. The CDR3 has 17 amino acids. A remark on this clonotype: Its target is not known.

A single record per CDR3 protein comes from TCRdb applying MiXCR to the reads. The sample records 150,000 to 160,000 distinct CDR3 sequences, less than 25% being singletons. This chain links TRBV19 with TRBJ2-6, with 9 bases aligning to TRBD1. The sequence derives from a human donor in good health (CMV status not recorded). Some clones in this sample may be carry-over from other donors' samples. The specimen sequenced was PBMCs. The chain's CDR3 is CASRNRGRSSGANVLTF. Written as DNA, the CDR3 is TGTGCCAGTAGAAACAGGGGGCGCTCCTCTGGGGCCAACGTCCTGACTTTC.